A selection of T cell receptor beta chains follows, all from one sample in a study of T cell responses to AZD1222 COVID-19 vaccine. TCRdb's copy holds only in-frame clones and misses some; the assay was immunoSEQ multiplex PCR. The sample includes tens of thousands of clones, roughly 89% of them seen just once. The specimen comprised peripheral blood, sampled on day 0 of AZD1222 vaccination. The source of these receptors is an adult in good health. Both conserved end residues are part of each CDR3. The D gene is left open where the match is weak. The size field is filled for only some rows; it gives once, few, many or a size class.

abundance	j_gene	d_gene	v_gene	CDR3aa	CDR3nt
once	TRBJ2-1	.	TRBV6-1	CASSGRNEQFF	TGTGCCAGCAGTGGGAGGAATGAGCAGTTCTTC
.	TRBJ1-4	TRBD1	TRBV19	CASSLRTGGLNEKLFF	TGTGCCAGTAGTTTACGGACAGGAGGCCTTAATGAAAAACTGTTTTTT
.	TRBJ1-2	.	TRBV6-2/TRBV6-3	CASSETFYGYTF	TGTGCCAGCAGTGAGACTTTCTATGGCTACACCTTC
few	TRBJ2-5	TRBD1	TRBV27	CASSTGTGYRETQYF	TGTGCCAGCTCAACCGGGACAGGGTATCGGGAGACCCAGTACTTC
.	TRBJ1-3	.	TRBV28	CASRAASSGNTIYF	TGTGCCAGCCGGGCCGCAAGCTCTGGAAACACCATATATTTT
once	TRBJ1-1	.	TRBV19	CASSISGARAEAFF	TGTGCCAGTAGTATTTCTGGGGCGCGGGCTGAAGCTTTCTTT
once	TRBJ1-1	.	TRBV28	CASSSPVNTEAFF	TGTGCCAGCAGTTCCCCAGTGAACACTGAAGCTTTCTTT
.	TRBJ1-5	TRBD1	TRBV5-6	CASSYYRGRQPQHF	TGTGCCAGCAGCTATTACAGGGGTCGACAGCCCCAGCATTTT
.	TRBJ1-1	.	TRBV6-5	CASRLDVYGYTEAFF	TGTGCCAGCAGATTAGATGTGTACGGATACACTGAAGCTTTCTTT
.	TRBJ1-2	.	TRBV27	CASSLKWEGYGYTF	TGTGCCAGCAGTTTAAAATGGGAGGGCTATGGCTACACCTTC
few	TRBJ1-5	TRBD1	TRBV6-4	CASADRDQPQHF	TGTGCCAGCGCCGACAGGGATCAGCCCCAGCATTTT
.	TRBJ2-1	.	TRBV4-1	CASSQDPLRAVNYNEQFF	TGCGCCAGCAGCCAAGATCCCCTGCGGGCGGTAAACTACAATGAGCAGTTCTTC
.	TRBJ2-5	.	TRBV28	CASSYSLRKGAGETQYF	TGTGCCAGCAGTTACAGCCTTCGCAAGGGGGCGGGGGAGACCCAGTACTTC
.	TRBJ1-2	TRBD1	TRBV19	CASSDPGDRDFNYGYTF	TGTGCCAGTAGTGACCCTGGGGACAGGGACTTTAACTATGGCTACACCTTC
.	TRBJ1-2	.	TRBV3-1/TRBV3-2	CASSQERGYTF	TGTGCCAGCAGCCAAGAAAGGGGCTACACCTTC
.	TRBJ1-1	.	TRBV12-3/TRBV12-4	CASRDPPNTEAFF	TGTGCCAGCAGGGATCCTCCGAACACTGAAGCTTTCTTT
.	TRBJ2-5	.	TRBV9	CASSVSQQGWETQYF	TGTGCCAGCAGCGTATCCCAACAGGGATGGGAGACCCAGTACTTC
.	TRBJ2-2	.	TRBV5-1	CASSSQSANTGELFF	TGCGCCAGCAGCTCCCAATCCGCGAACACCGGGGAGCTGTTTTTT
.	TRBJ2-3	.	TRBV6-5	CASSRRADGKGYF	TGTGCCAGCAGCCGCCGGGCTGACGGCAAGGGGTATTTT
.	TRBJ1-6	.	TRBV19	CASSIQGIPLHF	TGTGCCAGTAGTATCCAAGGAATACCCCTCCACTTT
.	TRBJ2-4	TRBD1	TRBV28	CASSLTGLPNIQYF	TGTGCCAGCAGTTTGACAGGGCTCCCGAACATTCAGTACTTC
once	TRBJ1-1	.	TRBV7-8	CASSLRRNTEAFF	TGTGCCAGCAGCCTGCGCCGGAACACTGAAGCTTTCTTT
.	TRBJ2-1	TRBD1	TRBV5-4	CASSQGQGSGEQFF	TGTGCCAGCAGCCAGGGACAGGGGAGCGGTGAGCAGTTCTTC
.	TRBJ1-6	TRBD1	TRBV7-9	CASSSRPPGTGNSPLHF	TGTGCCAGCAGCTCCCGGCCCCCCGGGACAGGAAATTCACCCCTCCACTTT
.	TRBJ2-2	TRBD2	TRBV12-5	CASGSPLAGGYAGELFF	TGTGCTAGTGGTTCTCCCCTAGCGGGAGGTTATGCCGGGGAGCTGTTTTTT
.	TRBJ1-1	.	TRBV29-1	CSTDTGTNPEAFF	TGCAGCACGGATACAGGGACCAACCCTGAAGCTTTCTTT
.	TRBJ1-4	.	TRBV7-6	CASSLGFGSANEKLFF	TGTGCCAGCAGCCTTGGGTTCGGGTCGGCAAATGAAAAACTGTTTTTT
.	TRBJ2-1	TRBD2	TRBV3-1/TRBV3-2	CASSQDSGRYNEQFF	TGTGCCAGCAGCCAAGATAGCGGGAGGTACAATGAGCAGTTCTTC
.	TRBJ1-2	.	TRBV6-5	CASSPPGDSGSYTF	TGTGCCAGCAGCCCCCCTGGAGACAGCGGAAGCTACACCTTC
.	TRBJ2-3	.	TRBV19	CASKITDTQYF	TGTGCCAGTAAAATCACAGATACGCAGTATTTT
.	TRBJ1-1	TRBD1	TRBV28	CASSMTGVNTEAFF	TGTGCCAGCAGTATGACAGGGGTGAACACTGAAGCTTTCTTT
.	TRBJ1-1	TRBD1	TRBV15	CATSWDRGLGTEAFF	TGTGCCACCAGCTGGGACAGGGGACTGGGCACTGAAGCTTTCTTT
once	TRBJ2-3	.	TRBV4-1	CASSYYTEEFSDTQYF	TGCGCCAGCAGTTACTACACGGAAGAGTTTTCAGATACGCAGTATTTT
.	TRBJ1-5	TRBD1	TRBV6-5	CASSWDSSNQPQHF	TGTGCCAGCAGTTGGGACAGTAGCAATCAGCCCCAGCATTTT
.	TRBJ1-2	.	TRBV27	CASSLAGGRVGYTF	TGTGCCAGCAGTTTGGCCGGGGGGAGGGTTGGCTACACCTTC
.	TRBJ1-1	.	TRBV6-5	CASSYSHHGDTEAFF	TGTGCCAGCAGTTACTCGCATCATGGGGACACTGAAGCTTTCTTT
.	TRBJ2-1	TRBD2	TRBV6-2/TRBV6-3	CASSPPSSGRMGNEQFF	TGTGCCAGCAGTCCCCCATCGAGCGGGAGAATGGGCAATGAGCAGTTCTTC
.	TRBJ2-3	.	TRBV3-1/TRBV3-2	CASSQRGDTQYF	TGTGCCAGCAGCCAAAGAGGTGATACGCAGTATTTT
.	TRBJ2-2	TRBD2	TRBV5-1	CASSGTSGGLAGELFF	TGCGCCAGCAGCGGTACTAGCGGCGGTTTGGCCGGGGAGCTGTTTTTT
.	TRBJ2-7	TRBD1	TRBV5-1	CASSLGQAPYEQYF	TGCGCCAGCAGCCTAGGACAGGCCCCCTACGAGCAGTACTTC
once	TRBJ1-3	.	TRBV30	CASTGTPGNRNTIYF	TGTGCCTCAACCGGGACGCCTGGGAACCGAAACACCATATATTTT
.	TRBJ1-5	TRBD1	TRBV19	CASSQQGAGNQPQHF	TGTGCCAGTAGTCAACAGGGGGCTGGGAATCAGCCCCAGCATTTT
once	TRBJ1-5	.	TRBV19	CASSIWTAGNQPQHF	TGTGCCAGTAGTATATGGACCGCCGGCAATCAGCCCCAGCATTTT
.	TRBJ1-5	.	TRBV14	CASSQDANQPQHF	TGTGCCAGCAGCCAAGACGCGAATCAGCCCCAGCATTTT
.	TRBJ2-7	TRBD1	TRBV5-3	CARSLGDRVYEQYF	TGTGCCAGAAGCTTGGGGGACAGAGTATACGAGCAGTACTTC